This entry describes one TCR beta chain. Its antigen is undetermined. This specimen includes other DNA sequences encoding the same CDR3. The record originates from a study of shared clonotypes between healthy human individuals. The genomic DNA of each subset was split evenly across several immunoSEQ plates. TCRdb keeps only in-frame clones here, not all; method: immunoSEQ multiplex PCR. The sample lists roughly 700,000 clones, about 92% seen once, with 34% in the top ten. Study-wide findings and caveats: Naive subsets usually exceeded memory subsets in estimated richness.

The CD8 memory sample joined CD45RO+ cells and CCR7-negative CD45RA+ cells. Trimming pared 2 bases from V and 3 bases from J, leaving 11 bases between. From germline, CDR1 is MNHEY and CDR2 SMNVEV (reference sequence). This CDR3 spans 14 amino acids. The sequenced sample consisted of memory CD8+ T cells from PBMCs. Indicated subset: CD45RO+ cells pooled with CCR7-negative TemRA cells. This receptor was obtained from a man aged 18 to 29 in good health. Some clones in this sample may be carry-over from other donors' samples. The V call is TRBV27, the J call TRBJ2-7; D perhaps matches TRBD2 (5 bases). This CDR3 reads CASSLRGLGYEQYF. The CDR3 DNA is TGTGCCAGCAGTTTACGAGGGTTGGGCTACGAGCAGTACTTC.